What follows are 2 T cell receptor beta chains derived from one specimen sequenced in a study of blood T cell repertoires in COVID-19 (dated by TCRdb to about 2020). The library was built by means of the immunoSEQ multiplex PCR assay. Entries here come from immuneACCESS through TCRdb and include only in-frame sequences with V and J called. Some clones fail to appear in such tables; in the studies checked, an unresolved V gene covers under half of the shortfall, and the cause of the remainder is unknown. This sample lists 400,000 to 550,000 clones; more than 85% were detected once. Clones ranked in the top ten supply around 4.4% of the sample. The sequencing sample was made of peripheral blood. These receptors were obtained from a woman in her 30s with acute or convalescent COVID-19.

The rearrangement joins TRBV3-1 (or the pseudogene TRBV3-2) to TRBJ2-1; 9 nucleotides match TRBD1. The CDR3 loop spans 15 amino acids. The V gene's germline CDR1 is LGHDT and CDR2 YNNKEL (reference sequence). V lost 0 bases and J lost 7; bases outside the gene matches: 4. The CDR3 spells CASSQEDRGSNEQFF. CDR3 nucleotides: TGTGCCAGCAGCCAAGAGGACAGGGGTTCGAATGAGCAGTTCTTC.

The chain carries TRBV10-2 and TRBJ1-2, with 9 bases aligning to TRBD1. The V gene's germline CDR1 is WSHSY and CDR2 SAAADI. CDR3 size: 15 residues. Trimming at V came to 5 bases and at J to 5 bases, leaving 9 bases not matched to a gene. CDR3 sequence: CASSLPGQGGYGYTF. In DNA, the CDR3 is TGCGCCAGCAGTTTGCCGGGACAGGGCGGGTATGGCTACACCTTC.